The present TCR beta chain was sequenced within a study of patients and donors after allogeneic stem cell transplantation. This CDR3 has 11 amino acids. Germline V gene data show CDR1 as SQVTM and CDR2 as ANQGSEA. V was cut by 3 bases and J by 4 bases, with 6 bases left in between. TCRdb used MiXCR to reprocess the RT-PCR reads, holding one entry per CDR3 protein. The sample lists around 240,000 distinct CDR3 sequences, 14% occurring once. The sequenced sample was blood, either unsorted or a sorted T cell fraction (not recorded which). The genes are TRBV29-1 and TRBJ1-1, with D uncertain. The origin of this receptor is a human donor who was either an allogeneic HSCT recipient or a stem cell or donor lymphocyte infusion donor (not recorded which). It is not recorded whose cells these are; they may come from a transplant donor. In nucleotides, the CDR3 is TGCAGCGTTGAGAGGAGCACTGAAGCTTTCTTT. The encoded protein is CSVERSTEAFF.